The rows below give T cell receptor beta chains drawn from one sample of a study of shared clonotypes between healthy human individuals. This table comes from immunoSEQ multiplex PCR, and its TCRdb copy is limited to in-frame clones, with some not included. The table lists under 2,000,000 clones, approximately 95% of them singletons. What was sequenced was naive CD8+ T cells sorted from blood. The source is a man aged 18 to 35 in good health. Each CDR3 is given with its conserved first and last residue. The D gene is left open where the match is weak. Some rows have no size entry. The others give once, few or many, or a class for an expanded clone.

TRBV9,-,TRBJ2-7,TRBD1,CASSEHGDRVYEQYF,TGTGCCAGCAGCGAACACGGGGACAGGGTCTACGAGCAGTACTTC
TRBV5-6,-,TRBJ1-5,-,CASSLGQWGNQPQHF,TGTGCCAGCAGCCTAGGACAGTGGGGCAATCAGCCCCAGCATTTT
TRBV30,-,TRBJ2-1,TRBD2,CAWGLAGGLDEQFF,TGTGCCTGGGGACTAGCGGGGGGACTAGATGAGCAGTTCTTC
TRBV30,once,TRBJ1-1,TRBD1,CAWSEQGETFKAFF,TGTGCCTGGAGTGAGCAGGGGGAAACGTTTAAAGCTTTCTTT
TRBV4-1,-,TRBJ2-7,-,CASSQGLAGSYEQYF,TGCGCCAGCAGCCAAGGGCTAGCAGGGAGCTACGAGCAGTACTTC
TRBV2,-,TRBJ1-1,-,CASSLNTEAFF,TGTGCCAGCAGTTTAAACACTGAAGCTTTCTTT
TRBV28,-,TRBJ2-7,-,CASSPTTGFEQYF,TGTGCCAGCAGTCCTACGACAGGTTTCGAGCAGTACTTC
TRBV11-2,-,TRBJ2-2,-,CASSFPYTGELFF,TGTGCCAGCAGCTTTCCTTACACCGGGGAGCTGTTTTTT
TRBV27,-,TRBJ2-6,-,CASSLSHQGVVGANVLTF,TGTGCCAGCAGTTTATCCCACCAGGGAGTGGTTGGGGCCAACGTCCTGACTTTC
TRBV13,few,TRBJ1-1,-,CASSSATEAFF,TGTGCCAGCAGCTCCGCCACTGAAGCTTTCTTT
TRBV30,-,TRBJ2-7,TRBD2,CAWSVWGGVSGGEQYF,TGTGCCTGGAGTGTATGGGGAGGGGTCAGTGGCGGGGAGCAGTACTTC
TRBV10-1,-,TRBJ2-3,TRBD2,CASSKGLAGSVPAQYF,TGCGCCAGCAGTAAAGGACTAGCGGGATCGGTTCCAGCGCAGTATTTT
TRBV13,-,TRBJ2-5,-,CASSIWGTYQETQYF,TGTGCCAGCAGCATTTGGGGGACATATCAAGAGACCCAGTACTTC
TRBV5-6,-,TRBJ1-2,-,CASSLDDVGINYGYTF,TGTGCCAGCAGCTTGGACGATGTAGGCATTAACTATGGCTACACCTTC
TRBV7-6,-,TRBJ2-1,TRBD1,CASSSGQGLWNEQFF,TGTGCCAGCAGCTCCGGACAGGGGCTGTGGAATGAGCAGTTCTTC
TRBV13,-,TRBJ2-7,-,CASSYQGEDEQYF,TGTGCCAGCAGCTACCAAGGGGAGGACGAGCAGTACTTC
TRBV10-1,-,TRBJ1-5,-,CASSEALGQPQHF,TGCGCCAGCAGTGAAGCACTGGGTCAGCCCCAGCATTTT
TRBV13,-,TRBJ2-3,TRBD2,CASSLRLASRTDTQYF,TGTGCCAGCAGCTTACGACTAGCGAGTCGTACAGATACGCAGTATTTT
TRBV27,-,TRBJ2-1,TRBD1,CASSWGQPSSYNEQFF,TGTGCCAGCAGCTGGGGACAGCCGAGCTCCTACAATGAGCAGTTCTTC
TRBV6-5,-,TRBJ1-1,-,CASIAVNTEAFF,TGTGCCAGCATTGCAGTGAACACTGAAGCTTTCTTT
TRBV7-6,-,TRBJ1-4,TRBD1,CASSRPTGASLTLNEKLFF,TGTGCCAGCAGCCGACCGACAGGGGCTTCCCTTACTCTTAATGAAAAACTGTTTTTT
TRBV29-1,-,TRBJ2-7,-,CSVADDSYEQYF,TGCAGCGTTGCCGACGACAGCTACGAGCAGTACTTC
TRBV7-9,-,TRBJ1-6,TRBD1,CASSLGQASSYNSPLHF,TGTGCCAGCAGCTTGGGACAGGCGAGCTCCTATAATTCACCCCTCCACTTT
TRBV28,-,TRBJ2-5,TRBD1,CASSWDSEETQYF,TGTGCCAGCAGTTGGGACAGCGAAGAGACCCAGTACTTC
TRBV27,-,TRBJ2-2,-,CASSSTGELFF,TGTGCCAGCTCAAGCACCGGGGAGCTGTTTTTT
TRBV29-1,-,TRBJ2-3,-,CSAPSLLMGDTQYF,TGCAGCGCACCGTCGCTCTTAATGGGAGATACGCAGTATTTT
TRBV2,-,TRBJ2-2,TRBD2,CASSERASGSTGELFF,TGTGCCAGCAGTGAGAGGGCTAGCGGGAGCACCGGGGAGCTGTTTTTT
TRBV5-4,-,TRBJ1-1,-,CASSLDTRYTEAFF,TGTGCCAGCAGCTTGGACACACGTTACACTGAAGCTTTCTTT
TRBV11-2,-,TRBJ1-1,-,CASSQGLGVNTEAFF,TGTGCCAGCAGCCAAGGGCTTGGGGTCAACACTGAAGCTTTCTTT
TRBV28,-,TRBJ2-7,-,CASSLTPPGPIPYEQYF,TGTGCCAGCAGTCTTACCCCTCCGGGACCCATCCCTTACGAGCAGTACTTC
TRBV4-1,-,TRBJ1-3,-,CASSPRWAADTIYF,TGCGCCAGCAGCCCTCGATGGGCCGCCGACACCATATATTTT